This T cell receptor (beta chain) derives from a study of shared clonotypes between healthy human individuals. Broader study findings: The diversity represented, both genetic and in exposure history, was limited by few donors.

Germline V lookup: CDR1 MNHEY, CDR2 SMNVEV (reference sequence). The CDR3 runs to 15 residues. The ends were cut back, 5 bases at V and 3 bases at J, with 14 bases in the middle. As concerns this clone: Its antigen is unidentified.

Clones were sequenced by immunoSEQ multiplex PCR, and TCRdb holds only the in-frame ones, with some missing. Among more than 550,000 clones listed, roughly 72% were seen once. This TCR derives from a woman aged 25 to 39 in good health. The chain combines TRBV27 with TRBJ2-1, with D possibly TRBD1 on 5 matching bases. The sequenced material came from memory CD4+ T cells sorted from blood. Subset here: CD45RA-negative fraction. CDR3 in amino acids: CASSVGPGLYNEQFF. CDR3 nucleotides: TGTGCCAGCAGTGTCGGCCCAGGGCTCTACAATGAGCAGTTCTTC.